This T cell receptor (beta chain) was profiled in a study of blood T cell repertoires in COVID-19. Study information: Specimens from acute and convalescent COVID-19 originated in the United States, Italy and Spain.

In the source study's methods: Quantification of nucleated cells was approximated via reference gene primer amplification. Repertoires were generated with immunoSEQ multiplex PCR, while TCRdb's copy carries only in-frame clones and drops some. V and J calls and clone size follow that table, whereas D and trimming were derived from the DNA. The sample carries 220,000 or so clones, about 80% recorded once. The CDR3 spans 17 residues. CDR1 is SGHTA and CDR2 is FQGTGA in the germline V gene. The V gene end was trimmed by 5 bases and the J gene end by 2 bases; junction bases not matched to a gene: 9. The origin of this receptor is a woman of 80 years or more with acute or convalescent COVID-19. The rearrangement links TRBV7-3 to TRBJ2-2; 9 bases align to TRBD2. The specimen sequenced was peripheral blood. CDR3 protein: CASSPISLAGNTGELFF. In DNA, the CDR3 is TGTGCCAGCAGCCCCATAAGCCTAGCGGGAAACACCGGGGAGCTGTTTTTT.